Presented here are 20 T cell receptor beta chains from one specimen sequenced in a study of T cell changes during pregnancy in multiple sclerosis. Some clones are missing from TCRdb's copy, which holds only in-frame ones; the method was immunoSEQ multiplex PCR. The sample shows under 45,000 clones, about 94% of them seen only once. Source: CD4+ T cells from peripheral blood mononuclear cells, taken after pregnancy. The receptor set was obtained from a female donor with multiple sclerosis, enrolled in a pregnancy study.

The V gene is TRBV9, the J gene TRBJ1-1; D is uncertain. The V and J ends lost 5 bases and 4 bases respectively, with 18 bases between them. Germline CDR1 is SGDLS and CDR2 is YYNGEE. The CDR3 runs 15 residues. CDR3 amino acids: CASRPLAYEGTEAFF. The DNA for the CDR3 is TGTGCCAGCAGGCCCCTAGCGTATGAGGGCACTGAAGCTTTCTTT. The entire variable domain, with the rest obtained from reference TRBV9 and TRBJ1-1, is as follows: DSGVTQTPKHLITATGQRVTLRCSPRSGDLSVYWYQQSLDQGLQFLIQYYNGEERAKGNILERFSAQQFPDLHSELNLSSLELGDSALYFCASRPLAYEGTEAFFGQGTRLTVV.

The V and J genes are TRBV19 and TRBJ1-5; D gene unclear. Germline CDR1 and CDR2: LNHDA and SQIVND (reference sequence). The length of the CDR3 is 13 residues. Trimming cost V 6 bases and J 7 bases, with 13 bases left between them. CDR3 loop: CASSPQPGQPQHF. The DNA for the CDR3 is TGTGCCAGTAGCCCCCAGCCGGGACAGCCCCAGCATTTT.

The chain combines TRBV15 with TRBJ2-3, with D perhaps TRBD2 (6 bases). The V gene's germline CDR1 is LNHNV and CDR2 YYDKDF (reference sequence). The CDR3 is 15 residues long. Trimming left V 1 base short and J 9 bases short, with 17 bases between. CDR3 bases: TGTGCCACCAGCAGAGCCGGTGTTGGTCGGGGGACGCAGTATTTT. This translates into CATSRAGVGRGTQYF.

The gene calls are TRBV5-1 and TRBJ2-5, with 9 bases identical to TRBD1. Germline-derived CDR1 and CDR2 are SGHRS and YFSETQ. V lost 2 bases, J lost 5 bases, and 4 bases stayed unmatched. The CDR3 runs 14 residues. The DNA of the CDR3 is TGCGCCAGCAGCTTACAGGGGGCGGGTGAGACCCAGTACTTC. This gives the protein CASSLQGAGETQYF.

The J gene is TRBJ2-5, the V gene TRBV15; a weak D match, TRBD1 (7 bases). This CDR3 has 14 amino acids. The germline V gene has CDR1 LNHNV and CDR2 YYDKDF (reference sequence). V lost 5 bases to trimming and J lost 5 bases, with 15 bases between them. CDR3 sequence (DNA): TGTGCCACCAGCGGACTAACAGGGGCCGAGACCCAGTACTTC. As protein: CATSGLTGAETQYF.

V gene TRBV14 combines with J gene TRBJ1-4; 9 bases are a match to TRBD1. Losses at the gene ends were 4 bases for V and 0 bases for J; bases not matched to a gene: 9. CDR3 size: 18 residues. Germline V CDR1 and CDR2: SGHDN, FVKESK. The DNA of the CDR3 is TGTGCCAGCAGCCCCGGGACAGGGAACATCCCAACTAATGAAAAACTGTTTTTT. This encodes CASSPGTGNIPTNEKLFF.

V gene TRBV6-5 combines with J gene TRBJ1-4, with TRBD1 identical over 9 bases. Germline loops: CDR1 MNHEY, CDR2 SVGAGI. V shed 5 bases and J 6 bases; nucleotides not matched to a gene: 4. This CDR3 is built from 14 residues. In DNA form, the CDR3 reads TGTGCCAGCAGTAGGGACAGGGCGGATGAAAAACTGTTTTTT. Its protein product is CASSRDRADEKLFF.

The V gene is TRBV5-5, the J gene TRBJ2-2, with D possibly matching TRBD2 (6 bases). This CDR3 spans 16 amino acids. Germline lookup yields CDR1 SGHKS and CDR2 YYEKEE (reference sequence). The V end lost 4 bases, the J end lost 1 base, and 14 bases lay between the germline ends. The CDR3 sequence: CASSPPAGRNTGELFF. The CDR3 DNA reads TGTGCCAGCAGCCCCCCGGCGGGGCGGAACACCGGGGAGCTGTTTTTT.

The chain recombines TRBV2 with TRBJ1-3; no clear D. Trimming pared 0 bases from V and 7 bases from J, leaving 10 bases between. The CDR3 sequence is 14 residues long. Per germline, CDR1 SNHLY and CDR2 FYNNEI. CDR3 nucleotide sequence: TGTGCCAGCAGTGAAGCGCTTGGTGCGAACACCATATATTTT. Amino acids: CASSEALGANTIYF.

The rearrangement joins TRBV7-2 to TRBJ1-6; 9 positions agree with TRBD1. The CDR3 sequence is 15 residues long. Germline V CDR1 and CDR2: SGHTA, FQGNSA. The V and J ends lost 6 bases and 6 bases, in that order; junction bases with no gene match: 6. CDR3 nucleotides: TGTGCCAGCAGGCGGGACAGGGTCTCTAATTCACCCCTCCACTTT. This encodes CASRRDRVSNSPLHF.

This clone appeared a single time. J is TRBJ2-3 and V is TRBV6-5; 10 nucleotides align to TRBD2. V dropped 7 bases and J dropped 4; count of bases not matched to a gene: 8. Germline CDR1 and CDR2: MNHEY and SVGAGI. CDR3 length: 15 amino acids. The CDR3, as DNA: TGTGCCAGCAACGAACGTAGCGGGGGGCCAGATACGCAGTATTTT. Its translation is CASNERSGGPDTQYF.

The CDR3: CATSSLLRAGTDTQYF. Here the CDR3 DNA reads TGTGCCACCAGCAGCCTCCTGCGGGCGGGCACAGATACGCAGTATTTT. J is TRBJ2-3 and V is TRBV15; perhaps TRBD2 as D (5 bases). Deletions cut 3 bases from V and 1 base from J, with 14 bases between. In germline, CDR1 is LNHNV, CDR2 YYDKDF (reference sequence). The CDR3 consists of 16 residues.

The CDR3: CASRRYVGLSAGEQYF. The CDR3 bases are TGTGCCAGCAGACGATATGTTGGGCTTTCGGCGGGTGAGCAGTACTTC. V usage is TRBV27 and J usage is TRBJ2-7; D perhaps matches TRBD2 (5 bases). Trimming left V 6 bases short and J 7 bases short, with 25 bases between. This CDR3 is built from 16 residues. Germline V gives CDR1 MNHEY, CDR2 SMNVEV (reference sequence).

The chain combines TRBV6-5 with TRBJ1-2; possibly TRBD1 for D (6 bases). Trimming left V 2 bases short and J 1 base short, with 11 bases between. The CDR3 covers 15 residues. CDR1 is MNHEY, CDR2 SVGAGI, per germline. The DNA for the CDR3 is TGTGCCAGCAGTTACGCCGGACAGCTTAACTATGGCTACACCTTC. This sequence encodes CASSYAGQLNYGYTF.

In DNA, the CDR3 is TGTGCCAGCAGCTTGGTGGGGGCGCGGACACCCTACGAGCAGTACTTC. Encoded protein: CASSLVGARTPYEQYF. This chain connects TRBV5-6 to TRBJ2-7; a weak D match, TRBD1 (6 bases). CDR1 is SGHDT and CDR2 is YYEEEE in the germline V gene. The CDR3 extends over 16 amino acids. V was pared by 0 bases and J by 2 bases, with 15 bases between.

The V gene is TRBV7-9, the J gene TRBJ2-1; 7 positions agree with TRBD1. CDR3 length equals 13 residues. With 2 bases clipped from V and 14 bases from J, the junction kept 9 bases outside the gene matches. Germline loops: CDR1 SEHNR, CDR2 FQNEAQ (reference sequence). The CDR3 DNA sequence: TGTGCCAGCAGCTTACTCAACCGGGACAGTGAGTTCTTC. It translates to CASSLLNRDSEFF.

This rearrangement joins TRBV9 to TRBJ2-3, with a possible D match to TRBD1 (6 bases). Germline CDR1 reads SGDLS; CDR2 reads YYNGEE. This CDR3 contains 18 residues. Between the trimmed V and J ends, which lost 4 bases and 1 base, there was a span of 22 bases. The CDR3: CASSPHQRQAGGTDTQYF. The CDR3 DNA follows: TGTGCCAGCAGCCCCCATCAACGTCAGGCAGGGGGCACAGATACGCAGTATTTT. Full variable domain (remainder filled in from reference TRBV9 and TRBJ2-3): DSGVTQTPKHLITATGQRVTLRCSPRSGDLSVYWYQQSLDQGLQFLIQYYNGEERAKGNILERFSAQQFPDLHSELNLSSLELGDSALYFCASSPHQRQAGGTDTQYFGPGTRLTVL.

V is TRBV6-1 and J is TRBJ2-3; 8 bases fit TRBD2. From germline, CDR1 is MNHNS and CDR2 SASEGT. The length of the CDR3 is 14 residues. V lost 7 bases to trimming and J lost 3 bases; unmatched junction nucleotides: 6. The DNA for the CDR3 is TGTGCCAGCAAGAGCGGGGGTATGACAGATACGCAGTATTTT. Encoded protein: CASKSGGMTDTQYF.

The chain couples TRBV29-1 to TRBJ1-2; TRBD1 might be the D (6 bases). V gave up 0 bases and J gave up 0 bases, with 17 bases separating them. Per the germline V gene, CDR1 is SQVTM and CDR2 is ANQGSEA. The CDR3 runs 17 residues. Here the CDR3 reads CSVEDGDNSKANYGYTF. In nucleotides, the CDR3 is TGCAGCGTTGAAGATGGGGACAACTCGAAAGCTAACTATGGCTACACCTTC.

V gene TRBV27 combines with J gene TRBJ1-1; D remains unclear. CDR1 MNHEY and CDR2 SMNVEV come from the germline V gene (reference sequence). Trimming left V 0 bases short and J 0 bases short, with 8 bases between. There are 15 residues in the CDR3. Here the CDR3 DNA reads TGTGCCAGCAGTTTATCGGCAGGTTTGAACACTGAAGCTTTCTTT. Amino acid sequence: CASSLSAGLNTEAFF.